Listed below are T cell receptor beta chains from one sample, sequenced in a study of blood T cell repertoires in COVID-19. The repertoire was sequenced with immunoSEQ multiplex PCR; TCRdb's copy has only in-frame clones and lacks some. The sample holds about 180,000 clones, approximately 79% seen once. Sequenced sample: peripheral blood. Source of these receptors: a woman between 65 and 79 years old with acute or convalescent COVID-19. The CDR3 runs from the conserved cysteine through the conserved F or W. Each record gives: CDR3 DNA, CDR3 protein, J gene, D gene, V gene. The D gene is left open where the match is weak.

CDR3 DNA: TGTGCCAGCAGTCCCCCCTGGGACAGCATCTATGGCTACACCTTC; CDR3 protein: CASSPPWDSIYGYTF; J gene: TRBJ1-2; D gene: TRBD1; V gene: TRBV6-5
CDR3 DNA: TGTGCCATCAGTGAGTCTTTAGAGGGCATCACTGAAGCTTTCTTT; CDR3 protein: CAISESLEGITEAFF; J gene: TRBJ1-1; D gene: .; V gene: TRBV10-3
CDR3 DNA: TGTGCCAGCAGTTATGGGACAGGGATCAACGAGCAGTACTTC; CDR3 protein: CASSYGTGINEQYF; J gene: TRBJ2-7; D gene: TRBD1; V gene: TRBV6-5
CDR3 DNA: TGTGCCAGCAGCAAGACAGGACAGGGCACAGATACGCAGTATTTT; CDR3 protein: CASSKTGQGTDTQYF; J gene: TRBJ2-3; D gene: TRBD1; V gene: TRBV7-9
CDR3 DNA: TGTGCCAGCACGTACAATCTTTCACCTAGCGGCTCCTACGAGCAGTACTTC; CDR3 protein: CASTYNLSPSGSYEQYF; J gene: TRBJ2-7; D gene: TRBD2; V gene: TRBV5-6
CDR3 DNA: TGTGCCAGTAGTGTTTCGACAGGGAATAATGAAAAACTGTTTTTT; CDR3 protein: CASSVSTGNNEKLFF; J gene: TRBJ1-4; D gene: TRBD1; V gene: TRBV19
CDR3 DNA: TGTGCCAGCAGCCGCCGGGGTATCACAGATACGCAGTATTTT; CDR3 protein: CASSRRGITDTQYF; J gene: TRBJ2-3; D gene: .; V gene: TRBV13
CDR3 DNA: TGCAGCGTTGAAGACTTGAGTGTCTCCTACAATGAGCAGTTCTTC; CDR3 protein: CSVEDLSVSYNEQFF; J gene: TRBJ2-1; D gene: .; V gene: TRBV29-1
CDR3 DNA: TGTGCCAGCAGCCAACGGGGGGTTAATGAAAAACTGTTTTTT; CDR3 protein: CASSQRGVNEKLFF; J gene: TRBJ1-4; D gene: .; V gene: TRBV4-2
CDR3 DNA: TGTGCCAGCAGCCGTTCTGGACAGGGCAACACCGGGGAGCTGTTTTTT; CDR3 protein: CASSRSGQGNTGELFF; J gene: TRBJ2-2; D gene: TRBD1; V gene: TRBV7-9
CDR3 DNA: TGTGCCAGCAGCTTAGACAGGGCGGATCAGCCCCAGCATTTT; CDR3 protein: CASSLDRADQPQHF; J gene: TRBJ1-5; D gene: .; V gene: TRBV7-9
CDR3 DNA: TGTGCCAGCAGCTTACTCTCCCGGGGGACAGATACGCAGTATTTT; CDR3 protein: CASSLLSRGTDTQYF; J gene: TRBJ2-3; D gene: .; V gene: TRBV7-9
CDR3 DNA: TGTGCCAGTAGTATAGATTCGGGGGTCCCCACGGCCCAGCATTTT; CDR3 protein: CASSIDSGVPTAQHF; J gene: TRBJ1-5; D gene: .; V gene: TRBV19
CDR3 DNA: TGTGCCAGCAGTTTAGCTGGGGTTAGGGGGAATCAGCCCCAGCATTTT; CDR3 protein: CASSLAGVRGNQPQHF; J gene: TRBJ1-5; D gene: .; V gene: TRBV28
CDR3 DNA: TGCGCCAGCAGCCAAAGCCGAAGCACAGATACGCAGTATTTT; CDR3 protein: CASSQSRSTDTQYF; J gene: TRBJ2-3; D gene: .; V gene: TRBV5-1
CDR3 DNA: TGTGCCACCCAAGACAGGGAAAATGAGCAGTTCTTC; CDR3 protein: CATQDRENEQFF; J gene: TRBJ2-1; D gene: TRBD1; V gene: TRBV19
CDR3 DNA: TGTGCCAGCAGCCAACTAGTCCAAGAGACCCAGTACTTC; CDR3 protein: CASSQLVQETQYF; J gene: TRBJ2-5; D gene: .; V gene: TRBV7-9
CDR3 DNA: TGTGCCACTCCAACTACGCGCGACCTGGCGCAGTACTTC; CDR3 protein: CATPTTRDLAQYF; J gene: TRBJ2-7; D gene: .; V gene: TRBV9
CDR3 DNA: TGTGCCAGCAGTTTGACAGGGAGTAACACTGAAGCTTTCTTT; CDR3 protein: CASSLTGSNTEAFF; J gene: TRBJ1-1; D gene: TRBD1; V gene: TRBV2
CDR3 DNA: TGTGCCAGCAGCCCCGCCGGGACAGGGGGGAATCAGCCCCAGCATTTT; CDR3 protein: CASSPAGTGGNQPQHF; J gene: TRBJ1-5; D gene: TRBD1; V gene: TRBV3-1/TRBV3-2